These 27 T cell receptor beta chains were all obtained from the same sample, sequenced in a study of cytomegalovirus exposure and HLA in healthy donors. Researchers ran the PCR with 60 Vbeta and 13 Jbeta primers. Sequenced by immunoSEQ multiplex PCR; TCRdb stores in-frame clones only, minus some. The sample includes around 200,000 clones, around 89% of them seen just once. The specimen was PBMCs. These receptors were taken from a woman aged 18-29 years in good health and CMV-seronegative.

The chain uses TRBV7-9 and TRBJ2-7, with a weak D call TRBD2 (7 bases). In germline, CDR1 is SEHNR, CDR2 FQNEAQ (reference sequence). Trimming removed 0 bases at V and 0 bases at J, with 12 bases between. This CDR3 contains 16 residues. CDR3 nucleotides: TGTGCCAGCAGCTTAGCCGGGGGGCGGGCCTCCTACGAGCAGTACTTC. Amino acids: CASSLAGGRASYEQYF.

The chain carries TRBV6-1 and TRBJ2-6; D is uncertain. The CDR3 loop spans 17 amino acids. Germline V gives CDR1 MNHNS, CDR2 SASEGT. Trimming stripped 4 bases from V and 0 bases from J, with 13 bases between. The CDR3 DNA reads TGTGCCAGCAGTGTAACAGTGCTTACCTCTGGGGCCAACGTCCTGACTTTC. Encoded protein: CASSVTVLTSGANVLTF.

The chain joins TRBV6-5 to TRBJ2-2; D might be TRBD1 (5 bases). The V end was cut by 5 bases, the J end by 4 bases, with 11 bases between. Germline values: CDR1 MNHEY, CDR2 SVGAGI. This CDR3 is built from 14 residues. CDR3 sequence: CASSERGLTGELFF. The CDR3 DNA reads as TGTGCCAGCAGTGAAAGGGGTCTCACCGGGGAGCTGTTTTTT.

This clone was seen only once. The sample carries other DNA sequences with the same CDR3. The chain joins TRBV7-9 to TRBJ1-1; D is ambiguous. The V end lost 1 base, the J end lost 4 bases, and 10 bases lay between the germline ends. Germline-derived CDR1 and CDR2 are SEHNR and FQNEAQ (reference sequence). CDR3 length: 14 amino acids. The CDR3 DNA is TGTGCCAGCAGCTTAGAGTCGGCGGGCACTGAAGCTTTCTTT. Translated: CASSLESAGTEAFF.

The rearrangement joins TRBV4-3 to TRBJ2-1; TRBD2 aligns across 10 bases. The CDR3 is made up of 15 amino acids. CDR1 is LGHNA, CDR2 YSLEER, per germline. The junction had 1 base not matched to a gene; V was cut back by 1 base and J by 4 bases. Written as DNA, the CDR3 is TGCGCCAGCAGCCAAGGAGCGGGGGGGTACAATGAGCAGTTCTTC. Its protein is CASSQGAGGYNEQFF.

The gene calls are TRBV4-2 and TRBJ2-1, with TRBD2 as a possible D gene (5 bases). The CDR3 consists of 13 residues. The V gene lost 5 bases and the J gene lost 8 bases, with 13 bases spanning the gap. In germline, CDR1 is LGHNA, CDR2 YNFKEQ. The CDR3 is CASSARGLHEQFF. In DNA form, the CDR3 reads TGTGCCAGCAGCGCGCGCGGGTTGCATGAGCAGTTCTTC.

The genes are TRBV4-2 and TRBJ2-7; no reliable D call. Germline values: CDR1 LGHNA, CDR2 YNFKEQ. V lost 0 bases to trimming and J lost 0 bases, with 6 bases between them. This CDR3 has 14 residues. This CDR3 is CASSQERISYEQYF. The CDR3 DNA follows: TGTGCCAGCAGCCAAGAGAGAATCTCCTACGAGCAGTACTTC.

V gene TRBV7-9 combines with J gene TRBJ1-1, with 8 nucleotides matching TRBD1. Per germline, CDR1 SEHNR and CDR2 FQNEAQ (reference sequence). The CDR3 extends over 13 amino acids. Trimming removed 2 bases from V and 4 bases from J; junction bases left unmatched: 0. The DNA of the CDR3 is TGTGCCAGCAGCTTACAGGGGGCCACTGAAGCTTTCTTT. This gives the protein CASSLQGATEAFF.

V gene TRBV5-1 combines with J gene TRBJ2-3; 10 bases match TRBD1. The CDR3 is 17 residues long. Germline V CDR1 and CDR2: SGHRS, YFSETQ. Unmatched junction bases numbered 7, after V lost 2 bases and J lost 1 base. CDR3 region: CASSFDGQGDGTDTQYF. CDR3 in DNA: TGCGCCAGCAGCTTTGACGGACAGGGGGACGGCACAGATACGCAGTATTTT. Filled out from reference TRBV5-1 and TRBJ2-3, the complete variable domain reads KAGVTQTPRYLIKTRGQQVTLSCSPISGHRSVSWYQQTPGQGLQFLFEYFSETQRNKGNFPGRFSGRQFSNSRSEMNVSTLELGDSALYLCASSFDGQGDGTDTQYFGPGTRLTVL.

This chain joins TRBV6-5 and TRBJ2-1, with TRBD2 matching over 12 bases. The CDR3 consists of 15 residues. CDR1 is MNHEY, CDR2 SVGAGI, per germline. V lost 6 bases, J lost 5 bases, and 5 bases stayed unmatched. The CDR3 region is CASSRGLAGNNEQFF. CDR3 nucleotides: TGTGCCAGCAGCCGAGGACTAGCGGGAAACAATGAGCAGTTCTTC.

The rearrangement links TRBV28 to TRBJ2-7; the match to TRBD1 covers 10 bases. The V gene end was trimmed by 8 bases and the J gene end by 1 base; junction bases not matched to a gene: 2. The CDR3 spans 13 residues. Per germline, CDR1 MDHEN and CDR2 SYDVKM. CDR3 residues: CASLGQGSYEQYF. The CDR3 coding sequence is TGTGCCAGCCTGGGACAGGGGTCCTACGAGCAGTACTTC.

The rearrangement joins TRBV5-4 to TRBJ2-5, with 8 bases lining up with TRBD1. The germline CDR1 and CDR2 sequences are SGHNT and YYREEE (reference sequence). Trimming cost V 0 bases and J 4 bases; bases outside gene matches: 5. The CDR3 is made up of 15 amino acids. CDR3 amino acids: CASSLGQGLIETQYF. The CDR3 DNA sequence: TGTGCCAGCAGCTTGGGACAGGGGCTAATAGAGACCCAGTACTTC.

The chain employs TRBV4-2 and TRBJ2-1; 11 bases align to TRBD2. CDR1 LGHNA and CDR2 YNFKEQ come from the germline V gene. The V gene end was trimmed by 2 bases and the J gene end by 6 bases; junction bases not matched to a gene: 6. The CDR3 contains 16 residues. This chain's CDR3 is CASSQLTSGISNEQFF. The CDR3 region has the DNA TGTGCCAGCAGCCAATTGACTAGCGGGATCTCCAATGAGCAGTTCTTC.

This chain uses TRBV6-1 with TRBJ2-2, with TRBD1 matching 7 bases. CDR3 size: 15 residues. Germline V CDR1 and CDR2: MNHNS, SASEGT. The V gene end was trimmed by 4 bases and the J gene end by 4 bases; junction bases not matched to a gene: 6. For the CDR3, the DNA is TGTGCCAGCAGTGTTTACACAGGGGCCACCGGGGAGCTGTTTTTT. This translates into CASSVYTGATGELFF.

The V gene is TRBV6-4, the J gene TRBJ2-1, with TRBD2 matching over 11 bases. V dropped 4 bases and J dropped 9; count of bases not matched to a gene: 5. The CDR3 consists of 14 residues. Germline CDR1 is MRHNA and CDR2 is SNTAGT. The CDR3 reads CASSAGTSGLEQFF. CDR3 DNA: TGTGCCAGCAGTGCTGGGACTAGCGGACTTGAGCAGTTCTTC.

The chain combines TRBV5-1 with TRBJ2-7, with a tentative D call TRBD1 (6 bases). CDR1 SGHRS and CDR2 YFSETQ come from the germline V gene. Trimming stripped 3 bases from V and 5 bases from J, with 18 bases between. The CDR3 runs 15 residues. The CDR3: CASSSAGATTDEQYF. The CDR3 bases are TGCGCCAGCAGCTCCGCAGGGGCAACAACGGACGAGCAGTACTTC.

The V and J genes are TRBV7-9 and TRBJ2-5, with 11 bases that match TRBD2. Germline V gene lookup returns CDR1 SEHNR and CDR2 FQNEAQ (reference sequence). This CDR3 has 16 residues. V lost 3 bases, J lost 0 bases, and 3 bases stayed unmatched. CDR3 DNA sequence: TGTGCCAGCAGCTTCCTAGCGGGGGGCGACCAAGAGACCCAGTACTTC. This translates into CASSFLAGGDQETQYF.

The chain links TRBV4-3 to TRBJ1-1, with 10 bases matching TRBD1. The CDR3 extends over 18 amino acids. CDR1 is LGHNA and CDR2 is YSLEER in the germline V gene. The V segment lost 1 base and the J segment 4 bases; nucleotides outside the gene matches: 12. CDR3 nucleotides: TGCGCCAGCAGCCAAGCGACAGGGGGCTTAAGTGGGGGCACTGAAGCTTTCTTT. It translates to CASSQATGGLSGGTEAFF.

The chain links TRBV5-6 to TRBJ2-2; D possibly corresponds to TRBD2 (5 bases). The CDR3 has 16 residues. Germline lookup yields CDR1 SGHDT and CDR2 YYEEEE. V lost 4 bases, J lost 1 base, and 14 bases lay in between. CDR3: CASSPNLALNTGELFF. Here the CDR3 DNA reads TGTGCCAGCAGCCCCAATCTAGCACTGAACACCGGGGAGCTGTTTTTT. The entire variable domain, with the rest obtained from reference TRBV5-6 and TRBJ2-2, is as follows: DAGVTQSPTHLIKTRGQQVTLRCSPKSGHDTVSWYQQALGQGPQFIFQYYEEEERQRGNFPDRFSGHQFPNYSSELNVNALLLGDSALYLCASSPNLALNTGELFFGEGSRLTVL.

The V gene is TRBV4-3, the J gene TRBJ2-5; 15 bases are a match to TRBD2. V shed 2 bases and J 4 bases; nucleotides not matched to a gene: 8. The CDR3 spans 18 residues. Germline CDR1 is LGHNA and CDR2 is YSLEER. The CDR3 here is CASSQYAPGLAGGETQYF. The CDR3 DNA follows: TGCGCCAGCAGCCAATATGCCCCGGGACTAGCGGGAGGAGAGACCCAGTACTTC.

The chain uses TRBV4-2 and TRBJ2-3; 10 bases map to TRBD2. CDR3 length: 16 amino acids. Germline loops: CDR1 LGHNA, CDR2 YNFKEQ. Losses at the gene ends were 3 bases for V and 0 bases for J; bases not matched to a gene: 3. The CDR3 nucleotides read TGTGCCAGCAGCCAGGGACTAGCGAAAAGCACAGATACGCAGTATTTT. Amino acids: CASSQGLAKSTDTQYF.

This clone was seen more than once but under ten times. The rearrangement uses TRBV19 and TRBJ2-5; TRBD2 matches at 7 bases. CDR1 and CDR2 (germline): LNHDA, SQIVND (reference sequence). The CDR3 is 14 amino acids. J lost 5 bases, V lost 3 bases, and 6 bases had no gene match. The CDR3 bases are TGTGCCAGTAGTATCGGCGGGAGAGGGGAGACCCAGTACTTC. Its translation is CASSIGGRGETQYF.

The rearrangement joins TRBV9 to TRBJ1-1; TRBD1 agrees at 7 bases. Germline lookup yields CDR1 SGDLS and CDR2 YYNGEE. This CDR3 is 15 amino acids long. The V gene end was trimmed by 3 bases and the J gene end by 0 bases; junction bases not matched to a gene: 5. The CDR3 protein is CASSANRGLNTEAFF. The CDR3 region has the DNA TGTGCCAGCAGCGCCAACAGGGGATTGAACACTGAAGCTTTCTTT.

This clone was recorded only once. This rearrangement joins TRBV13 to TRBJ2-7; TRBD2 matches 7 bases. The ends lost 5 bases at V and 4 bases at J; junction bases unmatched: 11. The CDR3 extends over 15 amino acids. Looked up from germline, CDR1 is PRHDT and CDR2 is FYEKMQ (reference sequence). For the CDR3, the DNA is TGTGCCAGCAGCCTTCGCGGGAGCACTGGGTACGAGCAGTACTTC. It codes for CASSLRGSTGYEQYF.

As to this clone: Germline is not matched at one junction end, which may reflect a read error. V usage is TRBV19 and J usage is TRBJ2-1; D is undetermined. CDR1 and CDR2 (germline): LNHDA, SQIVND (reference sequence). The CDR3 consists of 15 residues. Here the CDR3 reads CASGITRSSYNEQFF. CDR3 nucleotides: TGTGCCAGTGGTATTACACGGAGCTCCTACAATGAGCAGTTCTTC.

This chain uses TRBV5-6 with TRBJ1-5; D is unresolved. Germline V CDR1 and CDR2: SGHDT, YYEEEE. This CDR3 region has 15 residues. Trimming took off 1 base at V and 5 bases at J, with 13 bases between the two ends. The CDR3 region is CASSLLRSVDQPQHF. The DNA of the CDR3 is TGTGCCAGCAGCTTGTTAAGATCGGTGGATCAGCCCCAGCATTTT.

This CDR3 reads CASSLVAGGSTDTQYF. CDR3 bases: TGTGCCAGCAGCTTGGTAGCGGGGGGGAGCACAGATACGCAGTATTTT. This sequence joins TRBV5-4 and TRBJ2-3; TRBD2 matches 11 bases. Trimming at V came to 0 bases and at J to 0 bases, leaving 0 bases not matched to a gene. The CDR3 runs to 16 residues. CDR1 SGHNT and CDR2 YYREEE come from the germline V gene (reference sequence).